This T cell receptor (beta chain) was documented in a study of Graves' ophthalmopathy and Graves' hyperthyroidism. Study information: If no ophthalmopathy appeared within 18 months of follow-up, hyperthyroidism was termed stable. Study findings and constraints: Among thyroid clonotypes expanded above 0.001 frequency, most also appeared in blood. From stable hyperthyroidism, ophthalmopathy was separated by a 13-signature model with 87.88% sensitivity and less than 83% specificity.

Worth noting for this clonotype: What it recognizes is unknown.

The hyperthyroidism patients, aged 18 to 65, had been newly diagnosed, with under 2 months' duration. Germline assignment: CDR1 SGHTA and CDR2 FQGTGA. CDR3 length: 15 residues. V lost 6 bases, J lost 1 base, and 12 bases lay in between. RNA transcripts were the template, and TCR beta CDR3 regions were amplified from them. The first-round RT-PCR employed HTBI primers together with the Qiagen OneStep RT-PCR kit. A multiplex PCR was then performed as the second round. Each CDR3 protein is one row after TCRdb ran MiXCR on the multiplex PCR reads. Among more than 1,000,000 distinct CDR3 sequences listed, less than 45% were seen once.

The chain employs TRBV7-3 and TRBJ2-2; possibly TRBD1 for D (5 bases). The specimen was peripheral blood or thyroid tissue (not recorded which). The clonotype was recovered from an adult man with Graves' hyperthyroidism. In DNA form, the CDR3 reads TGTGCCAGCAGACCTACCCAGGGGAACACCGGGGAGCTGTTTTTT. Translated, it gives CASRPTQGNTGELFF.